This T cell receptor beta chain emerged from a study of OX40 agonist ivuxolimab in advanced cancers. Across the study: Patients' therapy was ivuxolimab, an antibody that acts as an agonist of OX40 (CD134). Two patients with cutaneous melanoma and one with hepatocellular carcinoma, three in total, showed partial responses. Broader study findings: The authors also found low normalized T-cell clonal expansion in some nonresponders.

Notes on this clone: Its antigen is not identified.

V lost 2 bases and J lost 7, with 20 bases in between. Germline V lookup: CDR1 MGHRA, CDR2 YSYEKL. This CDR3 has 16 residues. Produced via immunoSEQ multiplex PCR; TCRdb's table is partial and in-frame only. The table shows 60,000 to 85,000 clones, with 94% occurring only once. The source is an adult with an advanced solid tumor such as melanoma, head and neck, liver or kidney cancer. The sample consisted of CD4+ or CD8+ T cells sorted from blood, taken in a trial of the OX40 agonist ivuxolimab. This chain joins TRBV4-1 and TRBJ1-2; D perhaps matches TRBD1 (5 bases). The CDR3 sequence: CASSQIGTGGRTGYTF. CDR3 nucleotides: TGCGCCAGCAGCCAAATCGGGACGGGGGGAAGGACTGGCTACACCTTC.